The 5 T cell receptor beta chains listed next were all sequenced from one sample in a study of blood T cell repertoires in COVID-19. The method was immunoSEQ multiplex PCR; TCRdb's version includes in-frame clones alone and lacks a portion of them. The data show roughly 160,000 clones, with roughly 90% seen just once and about 0.54% held by the top ten. Specimen: peripheral blood. These receptors came from a man aged 50-60 years with acute or convalescent COVID-19.

The V gene is TRBV20-1, the J gene TRBJ2-4; 7 nucleotides line up with TRBD1. The CDR3 consists of 11 residues. The V and J ends lost 6 bases and 7 bases, in that order; junction bases with no gene match: 3. The germline V gene encodes CDR1 DFQATT and CDR2 SNEGSKA (reference sequence). The CDR3 nucleotides read TGCAGTGCCCTACAGGGGAACATTCAGTACTTC. As protein: CSALQGNIQYF.

V gene TRBV5-1 combines with J gene TRBJ1-2; TRBD1 agrees at 8 bases. Germline trimming cut 4 bases from V and 2 bases from J; bases unmatched to any gene: 13. The germline CDR1 and CDR2 sequences are SGHRS and YFSETQ. This CDR3 spans 17 amino acids. CDR3 protein: CASSQGTGATINYGYTF. The CDR3 nucleotides are TGCGCCAGCAGCCAAGGGACAGGAGCGACCATAAACTATGGCTACACCTTC.

J is TRBJ1-6 and V is TRBV7-9; D is possibly TRBD1 (5 bases). Looked up from germline, CDR1 is SEHNR and CDR2 is FQNEAQ (reference sequence). The CDR3 contains 15 residues. V lost 3 bases and J lost 4, with 10 bases in between. For the CDR3, the DNA is TGTGCCAGCAGCTTGGGGGGACGGTATAATTCACCCCTCCACTTT. Its translation is CASSLGGRYNSPLHF.

The J gene is TRBJ1-5, the V gene TRBV18; D perhaps matches TRBD1 (6 bases). The CDR3 is 13 residues long. V was pared by 5 bases and J by 7 bases, with 12 bases between. The germline gives CDR1 KGHSH, CDR2 LQKENI. The CDR3 here is CASSAGVEQPQHF. For the CDR3, the DNA is TGTGCCAGCTCAGCAGGGGTTGAACAGCCCCAGCATTTT.

The sample holds one count of this clone. The chain combines TRBV7-2 with TRBJ1-1; no definite D call. With 2 bases removed from V and 1 base from J, the gap between germline ends came to 8 bases. The CDR3 consists of 14 residues. The germline gives CDR1 SGHTA, CDR2 FQGNSA. The CDR3 DNA reads TGTGCCAGCAGCTTATCTCAGGAGAACACTGAAGCTTTCTTT. It specifies CASSLSQENTEAFF.